These 21 T cell receptor beta chains share one sample of origin, sequenced in a study of T cell responses to AZD1222 COVID-19 vaccine. Sequenced by immunoSEQ multiplex PCR; TCRdb stores in-frame clones only, minus some. The sample lists 150,000 or so clones; 90% were seen once. The sample was peripheral blood, taken on day 0 of AZD1222 vaccination. These receptor sequences come from an adult in good health.

This chain joins TRBV4-2 and TRBJ2-7, with 7 bases fitting TRBD2. CDR3 length: 19 residues. Trimming took 0 bases from V and 2 from J; bases not matched to a gene: 16. CDR1 and CDR2 (germline): LGHNA, YNFKEQ. Here the CDR3 DNA reads TGTGCCAGCAGCCAAGAAATCGCCGGGACTACTCTTTTCGCCTACGAGCAGTACTTC. Amino acids: CASSQEIAGTTLFAYEQYF.

The chain carries TRBV2 and TRBJ1-5; no clear D. Germline lookup yields CDR1 SNHLY and CDR2 FYNNEI. Trimming removed 8 bases at V and 4 bases at J, with 9 bases between. The CDR3 has 12 residues. The CDR3 DNA reads as TGTGCCAGCGGCCGGGAAAATCAGCCCCAGCATTTT. Amino acids: CASGRENQPQHF. Full variable domain (remainder filled in from reference TRBV2 and TRBJ1-5): EPEVTQTPSHQVTQMGQEVILRCVPISNHLYFYWYRQILGQKVEFLVSFYNNEISEKSEIFDDQFSVERPDGSNFTLKIRSTKLEDSAMYFCASGRENQPQHFGDGTRLSIL.

The chain couples TRBV7-2 to TRBJ1-1, with a weak D call TRBD1 (5 bases). V was trimmed by 4 bases and J by 4 bases, leaving 13 bases between them. CDR3 length equals 14 residues. Germline V gene sequence: CDR1 SGHTA, CDR2 FQGNSA. The CDR3 region is CASSWGEVGTEAFF. In DNA, the CDR3 is TGTGCCAGCAGCTGGGGGGAGGTTGGCACTGAAGCTTTCTTT.

The V call is TRBV6-6, the J call TRBJ1-5, with D perhaps matching TRBD1 (5 bases). Looked up from germline, CDR1 is MNHNY and CDR2 is SVGAGI (reference sequence). V shed 6 bases and J shed 3 bases, with 15 bases lying between them. This CDR3 spans 15 amino acids. CDR3 sequence reads: CASSRGDSSNQPQHF. The DNA for the CDR3 is TGTGCCAGCAGCCGCGGAGACAGTTCCAATCAGCCCCAGCATTTT.

This sequence joins TRBV6-4 and TRBJ2-1; 8 bases are shared with TRBD2. The CDR3 extends over 15 amino acids. CDR1 and CDR2 (germline): MRHNA, SNTAGT. The junction had 5 bases not matched to a gene; V was cut back by 5 bases and J by 2 bases. The CDR3 bases are TGTGCCAGCAGTTCCAGCGGGGGTACCTACAATGAGCAGTTCTTC. Protein sequence: CASSSSGGTYNEQFF.

CDR3 nucleotide sequence: TGTGCCATCAGTACCCAGCAGGGATGGTTCGATGAGCAGTTCTTC. Translating gives CAISTQQGWFDEQFF. The chain links TRBV10-3 to TRBJ2-1; D perhaps matches TRBD1 (5 bases). The germline CDR1 and CDR2 sequences are ENHRY and SYGVKD. V was trimmed by 5 bases and J by 8 bases, leaving 19 bases between them. There are 15 residues in the CDR3.

The chain couples TRBV7-9 to TRBJ1-1; D is unclear. Germline V gene sequence: CDR1 SEHNR, CDR2 FQNEAQ (reference sequence). CDR3 length: 15 amino acids. The V end was cut by 2 bases, the J end by 1 base, with 11 bases between. The CDR3 DNA is TGTGCCAGCAGCTTAATCGGGTGGAAGAACACTGAAGCTTTCTTT. It specifies CASSLIGWKNTEAFF.

V gene TRBV20-1 combines with J gene TRBJ1-1; D remains ambiguous. CDR3 size: 9 residues. Germline CDR1 and CDR2: DFQATT and SNEGSKA (reference sequence). The CDR3 here is CRGNTEAFF. The CDR3 DNA reads TGCAGGGGTAATACTGAAGCTTTCTTT.

The V call is TRBV7-2, the J call TRBJ1-3; 8 bases fit TRBD1. With V trimmed by 5 bases and J by 1 base, 7 bases remained unmatched. The CDR3 consists of 16 residues. Germline V lookup: CDR1 SGHTA, CDR2 FQGNSA. The CDR3 DNA reads TGTGCCAGCAGCCCGGACAGGGAAGGATCTGGAAACACCATATATTTT. Its protein is CASSPDREGSGNTIYF.

The chain uses TRBV3-1 (or the pseudogene TRBV3-2) and TRBJ2-5, with 9 bases fitting TRBD1. Trimming cost V 5 bases and J 3 bases; bases outside gene matches: 4. This CDR3 has 14 amino acids. Germline V CDR1 and CDR2: LGHDT, YNNKEL (reference sequence). The CDR3 coding sequence is TGTGCCAGCAGCAACGGACAGGGGAAAGAGACCCAGTACTTC. Protein: CASSNGQGKETQYF.

The chain carries TRBV27 and TRBJ2-7; 8 nucleotides line up with TRBD1. The CDR3 consists of 14 residues. With 6 bases clipped from V and 3 bases from J, the junction kept 7 bases outside the gene matches. Germline V gene lookup returns CDR1 MNHEY and CDR2 SMNVEV (reference sequence). This CDR3 is CASSFGQGFYEQYF. The CDR3 nucleotides are TGTGCCAGCAGCTTTGGACAGGGTTTCTACGAGCAGTACTTC.

The rearrangement uses TRBV7-9 and TRBJ2-3; 9 bases map to TRBD1. CDR3 length: 16 residues. Germline-derived CDR1 and CDR2 are SEHNR and FQNEAQ (reference sequence). J gave up 5 bases and V 5 bases, and 11 bases lay outside the gene matches. For the CDR3, the DNA is TGTGCCAGCAGCGCGTCACAGGGGGCATGGGTAGATACGCAGTATTTT. Encoded protein: CASSASQGAWVDTQYF.

The table lists this clone with a count of one. The chain links TRBV5-6 to TRBJ2-5, with D maybe TRBD2 (5 bases). The CDR3 spans 17 residues. Trimming pared 0 bases from V and 2 bases from J, leaving 17 bases between. Looked up from germline, CDR1 is SGHDT and CDR2 is YYEEEE. The CDR3 region has the DNA TGTGCCAGCAGCTTGGGAGGGAGACCAACCGTACAAGAGACCCAGTACTTC. Amino acid sequence: CASSLGGRPTVQETQYF.

This clone was picked up one time. This rearrangement joins TRBV5-1 to TRBJ2-4; D could derive from TRBD1 or TRBD2 (6 bases each). This CDR3 is built from 16 residues. The germline V gene has CDR1 SGHRS and CDR2 YFSETQ. Trimming took 2 bases from V and 0 from J, leaving 12 bases between them. The CDR3 coding sequence is TGCGCCAGCAGCTTAGGGGGGCAGATAGCCAAAAACATTCAGTACTTC. Translated: CASSLGGQIAKNIQYF.

The J gene is TRBJ1-1, the V gene TRBV11-2; 8 positions match TRBD1. The germline V gene encodes CDR1 SGHAT and CDR2 FQNNGV. The CDR3 runs to 14 residues. V was clipped by 1 base and J by 7 bases; unmatched bases: 5. This CDR3 reads CASSLATGGVEAFF. CDR3 coding DNA: TGTGCCAGCAGCTTAGCTACAGGGGGAGTTGAAGCTTTCTTT. Filled out from reference TRBV11-2 and TRBJ1-1, the complete variable domain reads EAGVAQSPRYKIIEKRQSVAFWCNPISGHATLYWYQQILGQGPKLLIQFQNNGVVDDSQLPKDRFSAERLKGVDSTLKIQPAKLEDSAVYLCASSLATGGVEAFFGQGTRLTVV.

The rearrangement links TRBV30 to TRBJ2-7; D perhaps matches TRBD2 (7 bases). The CDR3 length is 14 residues. The germline V gene encodes CDR1 GTSNPN and CDR2 SVGIG (reference sequence). V lost 3 bases, J lost 2 bases, and 14 bases lay in between. The CDR3: CAWRYKGGAYEQYF. The CDR3 DNA sequence: TGTGCCTGGAGATACAAGGGGGGGGCCTACGAGCAGTACTTC.

This chain uses TRBV9 with TRBJ2-3; 10 bases line up with TRBD2. CDR3 size: 17 residues. The ends lost 3 bases at V and 2 bases at J; junction bases unmatched: 9. Germline CDR1 reads SGDLS; CDR2 reads YYNGEE. CDR3 amino acids: CASSGPQLAGSTDTQYF. The CDR3 DNA reads as TGTGCCAGCAGCGGCCCGCAACTAGCGGGGTCCACAGATACGCAGTATTTT.

The chain couples TRBV19 to TRBJ1-2; 10 bases agree with TRBD1. The CDR3 is 16 amino acids. CDR1 and CDR2 (germline): LNHDA, SQIVND (reference sequence). The V and J ends lost 8 bases and 4 bases, in that order; junction bases with no gene match: 13. This chain's CDR3 is CASSNRDRGKGYGYTF. The CDR3 DNA follows: TGTGCCAGTTCAAACCGGGACAGGGGAAAGGGCTATGGCTACACCTTC.

The chain joins TRBV13 to TRBJ2-7; 8 positions match TRBD1. The CDR3 sequence is 15 residues long. Trimming took 3 bases from V and 3 from J; bases not matched to a gene: 7. Germline lookup yields CDR1 PRHDT and CDR2 FYEKMQ (reference sequence). The DNA for the CDR3 is TGTGCCAGCAGCTTTTCAGGGGGCGAGGGCTACGAGCAGTACTTC. Protein sequence: CASSFSGGEGYEQYF.

The chain uses TRBV5-6 and TRBJ1-1, with TRBD1 as a possible D gene (5 bases). The V gene's germline CDR1 is SGHDT and CDR2 YYEEEE. The V end was cut by 6 bases, the J end by 3 bases, with 9 bases between. The CDR3 covers 12 residues. In DNA, the CDR3 is TGTGCCAGCAATGCGGGGCACACTGAAGCTTTCTTT. This sequence encodes CASNAGHTEAFF. The variable domain in full, with the rest retrieved from reference TRBV5-6 and TRBJ1-1, is DAGVTQSPTHLIKTRGQQVTLRCSPKSGHDTVSWYQQALGQGPQFIFQYYEEEERQRGNFPDRFSGHQFPNYSSELNVNALLLGDSALYLCASNAGHTEAFFGQGTRLTVV.

The chain is built from TRBV6-1 and TRBJ2-5; the match to TRBD2 covers 14 bases. The trim removed 2 bases at V and 4 bases at J, leaving 9 bases unmatched. This CDR3 spans 18 amino acids. Germline CDR1 and CDR2: MNHNS and SASEGT. The CDR3 bases are TGTGCCAGCAGTGAAAGGCGGACTAGCGGGGGGTTAACAGAGACCCAGTACTTC. This codes for CASSERRTSGGLTETQYF.